Shown below are 18 T cell receptor beta chains from a single sample sequenced in a study of blood T cell repertoires in COVID-19. Data came from immunoSEQ multiplex PCR; TCRdb stores just in-frame clones and leaves some out. This table has about 45,000 clones, roughly 87% appearing once. Sequences were obtained from peripheral blood. These receptors all stem from a human donor in a cohort sampled during active COVID-19.

The V and J genes are TRBV18 and TRBJ1-2, with a weak D call TRBD1 (6 bases). Trimming removed 3 bases from V and 8 bases from J, with 16 bases in between. The CDR3 totals 14 residues. CDR1 and CDR2 (germline): KGHSH, LQKENI. The CDR3 DNA reads TGTGCCAGCTCACCGGACTCTACGAGGGGGGGCTACACCTTC. Its translation is CASSPDSTRGGYTF.

The table lists this clone with a count of one. The V gene is TRBV6-6, the J gene TRBJ1-1, with D possibly TRBD1 on 5 matching bases. The CDR3 covers 12 residues. Trimming removed 7 bases from V and 8 bases from J, with 14 bases in between. Germline CDR1 reads MNHNY; CDR2 reads SVGAGI (reference sequence). CDR3 in amino acids: CASKGNGEEAFF. Written as DNA, the CDR3 is TGTGCCAGCAAGGGGAACGGTGAAGAAGCTTTCTTT.

The chain uses TRBV2 and TRBJ1-5; D perhaps matches TRBD1 (5 bases). Germline V CDR1 and CDR2: SNHLY, FYNNEI. The V gene lost 3 bases and the J gene lost 6 bases, with 9 bases spanning the gap. The CDR3 runs 13 residues. The CDR3 spells CASSDQGGQPQHF. The CDR3 DNA follows: TGTGCCAGCAGTGATCAGGGAGGTCAGCCCCAGCATTTT.

This chain connects TRBV2 to TRBJ2-3; 11 bases align to TRBD2. Germline assignment: CDR1 SNHLY and CDR2 FYNNEI. V lost 7 bases and J lost 0; bases outside the gene matches: 3. This CDR3 comprises 15 residues. CDR3 in amino acids: CASTSGGLSTDTQYF. CDR3 coding DNA: TGTGCCAGCACTAGCGGGGGGTTGAGCACAGATACGCAGTATTTT.

This clone has only one observation. The V gene is TRBV6-6, the J gene TRBJ2-1; 8 bases are shared with TRBD2. Unmatched junction bases numbered 11, after V lost 6 bases and J lost 4 bases. Germline lookup yields CDR1 MNHNY and CDR2 SVGAGI (reference sequence). The CDR3 contains 16 residues. The CDR3 reads CASRGAGENGYNEQFF. In DNA, the CDR3 is TGTGCCAGCAGAGGAGCGGGAGAGAACGGATACAATGAGCAGTTCTTC.

The J gene is TRBJ2-1, the V gene TRBV23-1, with TRBD1 as a possible D gene (7 bases). TRBV23-1 is flagged as an ORF with uncertain function. The CDR3 runs to 15 residues. Trimming cost V 3 bases and J 7 bases, with 16 bases left between them. CDR3 sequence (DNA): TGCGCCAGCAGTCACGGAGGGCGCAGGGGGAATGAGCAGTTCTTC. Translating it yields CASSHGGRRGNEQFF.

V usage is TRBV2 and J usage is TRBJ1-4; 7 positions agree with TRBD1. J gave up 4 bases and V 7 bases, and 6 bases lay outside the gene matches. The germline V gene has CDR1 SNHLY and CDR2 FYNNEI. The CDR3 spans 14 residues. DNA of the CDR3: TGTGCCAGCACTTCGCAGGGGGGTAATGAAAAACTGTTTTTT. It codes for CASTSQGGNEKLFF.

In this sample, this clone turned up once. The V and J genes are TRBV12-3 or TRBV12-4 and TRBJ2-5, with 9 bases matching TRBD1. The CDR3 extends over 13 amino acids. V shed 4 bases, J shed 3 bases, and the junction held 0 bases outside the gene matches. The CDR3 nucleotides are TGTGCCAGCAGTTGGACAGGGGAAGAGACCCAGTACTTC. This encodes CASSWTGEETQYF.

This clone is a singleton in its sample. This sequence joins TRBV18 and TRBJ2-1; unclear D gene. Germline CDR1 reads KGHSH; CDR2 reads LQKENI. The CDR3 runs 16 residues. Trimming left V 2 bases short and J 1 base short, with 12 bases between. The CDR3: CASSPENSLSYNEQFF. The CDR3 DNA follows: TGTGCCAGCTCACCAGAGAATAGCTTATCCTACAATGAGCAGTTCTTC.

The chain is built from TRBV7-6 and TRBJ1-1; the D is unclear. This CDR3 is 17 amino acids long. Germline V lookup: CDR1 SGHVS, CDR2 FNYEAQ. V lost 5 bases to trimming and J lost 4 bases, with 23 bases between them. CDR3 residues: CASSARGGSRLSTEAFF. CDR3 DNA sequence: TGTGCCAGCAGCGCCCGGGGAGGGAGCCGCCTTAGCACTGAAGCTTTCTTT.

The count of this clone is one. The gene calls are TRBV10-3 and TRBJ2-5, with D tentatively TRBD1 (5 bases). The V gene's germline CDR1 is ENHRY and CDR2 SYGVKD. The germline V and J ends were trimmed by 3 bases and 2 bases, with 7 bases remaining between them. The CDR3 length is 13 residues. The CDR3 is CAISDQGQETQYF. CDR3 sequence (DNA): TGTGCCATCAGTGATCAGGGACAAGAGACCCAGTACTTC.

CDR3 nucleotides: TGTGCCAGCAGCTCGGGACTAGCAGTAGAGACCCAGTACTTC. This codes for CASSSGLAVETQYF. The genes are TRBV9 and TRBJ2-5, with TRBD2 identical over 9 bases. This CDR3 is built from 14 residues. Germline-derived CDR1 and CDR2 are SGDLS and YYNGEE. V trimming: 4 bases; J trimming: 4 bases; junction bases outside the gene matches: 5.

CDR3 bases: TGTGCCAGCAGGGCCGGGACAGGGCTCACCGGGGAGCTGTTTTTT. It yields the protein CASRAGTGLTGELFF. The rearrangement links TRBV5-4 to TRBJ2-2; 9 bases line up with TRBD1. The length of the CDR3 is 15 residues. V was clipped by 5 bases and J by 4 bases; unmatched bases: 6. The germline V gene encodes CDR1 SGHNT and CDR2 YYREEE (reference sequence).

CDR3 in DNA: TGCGCCAGCACCCCGGGGGGGGCGGCTAATGAAAAACTGTTTTTT. Protein: CASTPGGAANEKLFF. This sequence joins TRBV5-1 and TRBJ1-4, with D perhaps matching TRBD1 (6 bases). Germline CDR1 reads SGHRS; CDR2 reads YFSETQ. Deletions cut 6 bases from V and 3 bases from J, with 15 bases between. The CDR3 runs to 15 residues.

CDR3 DNA: TGCAGCGCGAGGGGGCAAAGCACAGATACGCAGTATTTT. Its translation is CSARGQSTDTQYF. This rearrangement joins TRBV29-1 to TRBJ2-3; TRBD1 agrees at 7 bases. With 7 bases clipped from V and 0 bases from J, the junction kept 4 bases outside the gene matches. The CDR3 extends over 13 amino acids. Germline V gives CDR1 SQVTM, CDR2 ANQGSEA.

This clone was observed a handful of times. This sequence joins TRBV9 and TRBJ2-3; 10 bases match TRBD2. CDR1 and CDR2 (germline): SGDLS, YYNGEE. With 7 bases clipped from V and 4 bases from J, the junction kept 6 bases outside the gene matches. The CDR3 length is 14 residues. CDR3 residues: CASALAGDADTQYF. The CDR3, as DNA: TGTGCCAGCGCCCTAGCGGGGGACGCAGATACGCAGTATTTT.

The rearrangement links TRBV4-3 to TRBJ1-2; TRBD1 matches 10 bases. Germline V lookup: CDR1 LGHNA, CDR2 YSLEER. The V and J ends lost 0 bases and 7 bases, in that order; junction bases with no gene match: 8. The CDR3 contains 16 residues. This chain's CDR3 is CASSQDPGTGAGGYTF. The CDR3 coding sequence is TGCGCCAGCAGCCAAGACCCCGGGACAGGGGCGGGTGGCTACACCTTC.

This chain connects TRBV6-2 or TRBV6-3 to TRBJ2-7, with 8 nucleotides matching TRBD2. The ends lost 4 bases at V and 6 bases at J; junction bases unmatched: 11. The length of the CDR3 is 15 residues. Germline loops: CDR1 MNHEY, CDR2 SVGEGT. CDR3 in amino acids: CASSSPGAGVREQYF. CDR3 bases: TGTGCCAGCAGTTCCCCGGGAGCGGGAGTCCGCGAGCAGTACTTC.